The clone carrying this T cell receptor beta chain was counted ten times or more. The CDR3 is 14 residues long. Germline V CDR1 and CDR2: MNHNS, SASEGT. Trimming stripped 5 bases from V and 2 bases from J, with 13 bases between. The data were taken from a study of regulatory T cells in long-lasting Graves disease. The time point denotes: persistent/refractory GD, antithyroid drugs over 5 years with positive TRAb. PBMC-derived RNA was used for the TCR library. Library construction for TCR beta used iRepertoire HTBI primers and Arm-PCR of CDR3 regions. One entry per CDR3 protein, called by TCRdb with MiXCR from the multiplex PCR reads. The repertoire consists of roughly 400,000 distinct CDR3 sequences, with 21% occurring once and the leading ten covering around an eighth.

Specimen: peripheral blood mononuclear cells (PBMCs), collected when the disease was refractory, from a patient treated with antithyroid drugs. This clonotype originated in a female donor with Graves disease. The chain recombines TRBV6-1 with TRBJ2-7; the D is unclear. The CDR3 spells CASSSRMDPYEQYF. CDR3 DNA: TGTGCCAGCAGTAGCCGTATGGACCCCTACGAGCAGTACTTC.